The 10 T cell receptor beta chains below all came from one sample that was sequenced in a study of T cell responses to AZD1222 COVID-19 vaccine. Assay: immunoSEQ multiplex PCR; the TCRdb copy retains only in-frame clones and omits some. In the table there are over 150,000 clones, 90% of which are singletons. Specimen: peripheral blood, collected on day 0 of AZD1222 vaccination. The source of these receptors is an adult in good health.

This chain connects TRBV7-3 to TRBJ1-1; 8 bases are a match to TRBD1. This CDR3 region has 16 residues. The junction had 13 bases not matched to a gene; V was cut back by 5 bases and J by 5 bases. The germline V gene encodes CDR1 SGHTA and CDR2 FQGTGA. CDR3 in DNA: TGTGCCAGCAGCGACATACCGACAGGGGTTGAGACTGAAGCTTTCTTT. This gives the protein CASSDIPTGVETEAFF.

A single count supports this clone. The chain joins TRBV2 to TRBJ2-7; D may correspond to TRBD1 or TRBD2 (5 bases each). CDR3 length equals 13 residues. Trimming shortened V by 7 bases and J by 0 bases, and 10 bases separated the two germline ends. Germline CDR1 is SNHLY and CDR2 is FYNNEI. The CDR3 region is CASKRDPSYEQYF. The CDR3 DNA is TGTGCCAGCAAGAGGGACCCCTCCTACGAGCAGTACTTC.

The chain couples TRBV6-6 to TRBJ2-7; D is possibly TRBD1 (5 bases). The CDR3 covers 12 residues. Trimming shortened V by 7 bases and J by 3 bases, and 10 bases separated the two germline ends. Germline assignment: CDR1 MNHNY and CDR2 SVGAGI (reference sequence). As DNA, the CDR3 is TGTGCCAGCACCCAGGGAAACTACGAGCAGTACTTC. This gives the protein CASTQGNYEQYF.

The genes are TRBV5-1 and TRBJ2-5, with 7 bases identical to TRBD1. With 4 bases clipped from V and 5 bases from J, the junction kept 14 bases outside the gene matches. This CDR3 has 16 amino acids. Germline V lookup: CDR1 SGHRS, CDR2 YFSETQ. The CDR3 protein is CASSPDLGRGKETQYF. In DNA form, the CDR3 reads TGCGCCAGCAGCCCCGATTTGGGCAGGGGGAAGGAGACCCAGTACTTC.

This rearrangement joins TRBV5-6 to TRBJ2-3; D is unresolved. CDR1 and CDR2 (germline): SGHDT, YYEEEE. CDR3 length: 13 amino acids. V lost 2 bases and J lost 4, with 8 bases in between. The CDR3 nucleotides read TGTGCCAGCAGCTTTGGGGATTCAGATACGCAGTATTTT. Encoded protein: CASSFGDSDTQYF.

The chain has TRBV6-5 and TRBJ1-1; D call uncertain. Germline assignment: CDR1 MNHEY and CDR2 SVGAGI. The CDR3 is made up of 14 amino acids. The germline V and J ends were trimmed by 7 bases and 5 bases, with 17 bases remaining between them. CDR3 sequence: CASTLEAPRTEAFF. The CDR3 DNA sequence: TGTGCCAGCACCCTGGAAGCCCCGAGGACTGAAGCTTTCTTT.

This clone was recorded once. The CDR3 nucleotides are TGTGCCAGCAGCCAAGAAGGGAGGCAGTACTTC. It translates to CASSQEGRQYF. V usage is TRBV3-1 (or the pseudogene TRBV3-2) and J usage is TRBJ2-7; D is perhaps TRBD2 (5 bases). V lost 0 bases and J 9 bases, leaving 6 bases between the germline ends. The CDR3 runs 11 residues. Germline values: CDR1 LGHDT, CDR2 YNNKEL (reference sequence).

The chain recombines TRBV6-2 or TRBV6-3 with TRBJ1-1; maybe TRBD1 (5 bases). Germline CDR1 reads MNHEY; CDR2 reads SVGEGT. The CDR3 contains 15 residues. The V end lost 3 bases, the J end lost 5 bases, and 16 bases lay between the germline ends. CDR3 sequence (DNA): TGTGCCAGCAGTTATGCAGGGAGTACGGGTACTGAAGCTTTCTTT. Its translation is CASSYAGSTGTEAFF.

The rearrangement uses TRBV5-1 and TRBJ2-2; tentatively, D is TRBD1 or TRBD2 (5 bases each). The CDR3 has 15 residues. Germline lookup yields CDR1 SGHRS and CDR2 YFSETQ. The germline V and J ends were trimmed by 4 bases and 4 bases, with 14 bases remaining between them. The CDR3 DNA reads TGCGCCAGCAGCACCAACACCGGGACCACCGGGGAGCTGTTTTTT. Encoded protein: CASSTNTGTTGELFF.

The rearrangement uses TRBV9 and TRBJ2-3, with 9 nucleotides matching TRBD2. CDR1 is SGDLS, CDR2 YYNGEE, per germline. V trimming: 0 bases; J trimming: 4 bases; junction bases outside the gene matches: 6. This CDR3 is 16 amino acids long. The CDR3 loop reads CASSVGGGAGPDTQYF. The CDR3 bases are TGTGCCAGCAGCGTAGGCGGGGGGGCCGGTCCAGATACGCAGTATTTT.